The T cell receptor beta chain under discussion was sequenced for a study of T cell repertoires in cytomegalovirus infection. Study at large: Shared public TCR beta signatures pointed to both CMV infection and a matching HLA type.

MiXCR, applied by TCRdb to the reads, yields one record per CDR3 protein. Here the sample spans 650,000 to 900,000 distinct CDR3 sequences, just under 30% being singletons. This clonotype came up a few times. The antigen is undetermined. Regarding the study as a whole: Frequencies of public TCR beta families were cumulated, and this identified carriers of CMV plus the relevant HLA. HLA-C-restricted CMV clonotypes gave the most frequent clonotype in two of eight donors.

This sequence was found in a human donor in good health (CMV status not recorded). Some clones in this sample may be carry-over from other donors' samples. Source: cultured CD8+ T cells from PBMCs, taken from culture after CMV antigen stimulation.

The CDR3 region has the DNA TGTGCCAGCACTGCGCCGGGACTAGGGACGCAAGAGACCCAGTACTTC. Amino acid sequence: CASTAPGLGTQETQYF. The chain recombines TRBV2 with TRBJ2-5; 8 positions agree with TRBD2. V lost 7 bases to trimming and J lost 2 bases; unmatched junction nucleotides: 12. The CDR3 is 16 residues long. Germline CDR1 reads SNHLY; CDR2 reads FYNNEI.